This entry features one TCR beta chain sequence. The antigen remains unidentified. The CDR3 length is 15 residues. V dropped 6 bases and J dropped 3 bases, with 18 bases sitting between them. The germline CDR1 and CDR2 sequences are SGHAT and FQNNGV. The data are from a study of T cell responses to AZD1222 COVID-19 vaccine. Study results and limitations: In all cases, repertoires were sampled only after the peak T cell response. Across the whole spike, CD4 TCRs peaked at regions 160-218 and 743-854. After two AZD1222 doses, spike-specific TCR breadth and depth rose versus day 0. Most donors were white British and more were female, and clonal diversity was possibly underestimated.

Libraries were prepared by immunoSEQ multiplex PCR; TCRdb keeps only in-frame clonotypes and omits some of them. The sample has hundreds of thousands of clones; 94% are singletons. This TCR derives from an adult who received the AZD1222 COVID-19 vaccine. Sequences were derived from peripheral blood, sampled 28 days after the second AZD1222 dose. The chain combines TRBV11-2 with TRBJ2-7; tentatively, D is TRBD2 (7 bases). The CDR3 protein is CASSSEGGPFYEQYF. CDR3 nucleotide sequence: TGTGCCAGCAGTTCGGAGGGGGGGCCCTTCTACGAGCAGTACTTC.